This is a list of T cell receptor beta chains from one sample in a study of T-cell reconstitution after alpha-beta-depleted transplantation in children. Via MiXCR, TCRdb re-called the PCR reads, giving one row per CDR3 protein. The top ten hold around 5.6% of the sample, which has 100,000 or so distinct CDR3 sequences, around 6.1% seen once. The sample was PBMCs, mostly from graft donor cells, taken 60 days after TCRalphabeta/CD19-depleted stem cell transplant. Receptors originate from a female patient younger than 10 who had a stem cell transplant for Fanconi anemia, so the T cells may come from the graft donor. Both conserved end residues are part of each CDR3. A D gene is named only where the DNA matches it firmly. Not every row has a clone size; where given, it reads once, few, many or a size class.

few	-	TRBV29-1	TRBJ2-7	CSVSRGSLTYEQYF	TGCAGCGTTTCCCGGGGCAGTTTGACCTACGAGCAGTACTTC
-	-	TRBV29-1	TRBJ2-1	CSVEENNAVRVGRLGTGHNEQFF	TGCAGCGTTGAAGAAAACAATGCGGTCCGAGTTGGGAGGTTAGGTACTGGGCACAATGAGCAGTTCTTC
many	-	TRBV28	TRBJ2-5	CASRGGKTQYF	TGTGCCAGCAGGGGGGGAAAGACCCAGTACTTC
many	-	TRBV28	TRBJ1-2	CASFDYGYTF	TGTGCCAGTTTCGACTATGGCTACACCTTC
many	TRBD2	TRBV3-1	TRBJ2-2	CASSQDLLAGVNTGELFF	TGTGCCAGCAGCCAAGATCTTCTAGCGGGAGTAAACACCGGGGAGCTGTTTTTT
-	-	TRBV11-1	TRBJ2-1	CASSSSGTGPIAGLYNEQFF	TGTGCCAGCAGCTCGTCCGGGACAGGACCCATAGCGGGACTTTACAATGAGCAGTTCTTC
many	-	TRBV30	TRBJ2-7	CAWSRLRSYEQYF	TGTGCCTGGAGTCGGCTTCGGTCCTACGAGCAGTACTTC
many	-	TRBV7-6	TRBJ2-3	CASSLAGGPTDTQYF	TGTGCCAGCAGCTTAGCGGGGGGCCCGACAGATACGCAGTATTTT
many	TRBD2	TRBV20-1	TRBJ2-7	CSARGERGNYEQYF	TGCAGTGCTAGGGGGGAGCGGGGTAACTACGAGCAGTACTTC
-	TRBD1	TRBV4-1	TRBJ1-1	CASSRTGGGWGQMNTEAFF	TGCGCCAGCAGCCGGACTGGGGGGGGGTGGGGACAGATGAACACTGAAGCTTTCTTT
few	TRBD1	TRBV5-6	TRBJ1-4	CASSRRTGRRWEKLFF	TGTGCCAGCAGCAGACGGACAGGGAGGCGTTGGGAAAAACTGTTTTTT
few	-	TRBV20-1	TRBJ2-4	CSASRAGVENIQYF	TGCAGTGCTAGCCGGGCAGGGGTGGAAAACATTCAGTACTTC
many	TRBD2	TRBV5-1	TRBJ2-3	CASSPGLVRNTDTQYF	TGCGCCAGCAGCCCGGGACTAGTTAGAAACACAGATACGCAGTATTTT
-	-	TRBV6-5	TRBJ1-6	CATKTPVPSYNSPLHF	TGTGCCACCAAGACACCCGTTCCCTCCTATAATTCACCCCTCCACTTT
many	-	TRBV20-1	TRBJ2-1	CSANPWRSEQFF	TGCAGTGCTAACCCATGGCGGAGTGAGCAGTTCTTC
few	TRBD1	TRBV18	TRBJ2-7	CASFSGGAGNEQYF	TGTGCCAGCTTTTCAGGGGGCGCGGGCAACGAGCAGTACTTC
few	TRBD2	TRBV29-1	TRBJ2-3	CPPYSVPRPAGVQDTDTQYF	TGCCCACCTTATTCCGTTCCTCGCCCGGCGGGAGTTCAGGACACAGATACGCAGTATTTT